This T cell receptor (beta chain) was identified in a study of control samples from healthy donors and cancer patients (dated by TCRdb to about 2020). Note on this clone: No cognate antigen has been identified for it. The input lacks base qualities; no much larger clone sits a single base away.

CDR1 SGHTA and CDR2 FQGTGA were looked up in the germline V gene. V ends up 5 bases short and J 0 bases short, with an unmatched junction base count of 6. The CDR3 covers 16 residues, taking in both the cysteine and the phenylalanine. This entry keeps only the CDR3 DNA: 48 bases, framed from base 1. Receptors were amplified or captured by the immunoSEQ multiplex PCR assay. TCRdb limited this immuneACCESS table to in-frame rearrangements with V and J called. A share of clones is missing; checked studies link under half to unresolved V genes, and the rest is unexplained. The sample table records some 67,000 clones; just under 90% of these occur just once. The ten largest clonotypes hold 15% to 20% of the sample.

Source material: PBMCs. The chain joins TRBV7-3 to TRBJ2-2; 7 of the junction bases match TRBD1. This TCR came from a man in his sixties with lung cancer. The CDR3 here reads CASSTYRGANTGELFF. The sequenced DNA is TGTGCCAGCAGCACATACAGGGGCGCGAACACCGGGGAGCTGTTTTTT.